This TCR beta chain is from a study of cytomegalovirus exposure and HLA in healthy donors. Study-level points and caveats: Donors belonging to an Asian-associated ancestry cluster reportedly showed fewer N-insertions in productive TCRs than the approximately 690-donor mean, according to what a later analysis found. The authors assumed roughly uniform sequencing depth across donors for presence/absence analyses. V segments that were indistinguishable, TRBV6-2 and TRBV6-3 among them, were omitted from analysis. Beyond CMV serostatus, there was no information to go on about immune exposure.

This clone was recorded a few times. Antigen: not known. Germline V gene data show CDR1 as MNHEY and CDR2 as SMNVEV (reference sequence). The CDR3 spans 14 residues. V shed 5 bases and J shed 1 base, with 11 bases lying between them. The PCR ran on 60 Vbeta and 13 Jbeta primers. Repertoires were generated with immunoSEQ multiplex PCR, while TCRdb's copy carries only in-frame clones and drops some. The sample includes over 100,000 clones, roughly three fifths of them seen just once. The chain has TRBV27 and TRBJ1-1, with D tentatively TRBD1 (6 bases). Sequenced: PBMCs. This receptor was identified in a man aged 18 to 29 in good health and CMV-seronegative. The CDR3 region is CASSPRTANTEAFF. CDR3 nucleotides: TGTGCCAGCAGTCCACGGACAGCGAACACTGAAGCTTTCTTT.